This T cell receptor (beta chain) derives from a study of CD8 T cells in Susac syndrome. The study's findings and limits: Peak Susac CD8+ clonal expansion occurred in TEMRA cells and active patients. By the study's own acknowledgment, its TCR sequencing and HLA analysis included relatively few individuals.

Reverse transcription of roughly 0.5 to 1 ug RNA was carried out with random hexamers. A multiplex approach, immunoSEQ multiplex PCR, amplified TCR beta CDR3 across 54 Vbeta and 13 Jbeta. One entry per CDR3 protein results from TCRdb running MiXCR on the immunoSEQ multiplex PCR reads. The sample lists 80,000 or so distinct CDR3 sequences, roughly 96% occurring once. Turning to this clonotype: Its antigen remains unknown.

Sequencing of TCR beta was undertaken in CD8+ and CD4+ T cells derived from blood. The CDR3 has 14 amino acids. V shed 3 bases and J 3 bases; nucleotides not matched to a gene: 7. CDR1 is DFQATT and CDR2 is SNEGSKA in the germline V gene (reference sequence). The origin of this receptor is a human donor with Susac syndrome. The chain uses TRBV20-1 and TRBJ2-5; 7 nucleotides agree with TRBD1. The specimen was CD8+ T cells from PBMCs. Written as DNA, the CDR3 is TGCAGTGCTAGTCCCCTCGACAGGGAAGAGACCCAGTACTTC. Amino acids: CSASPLDREETQYF.